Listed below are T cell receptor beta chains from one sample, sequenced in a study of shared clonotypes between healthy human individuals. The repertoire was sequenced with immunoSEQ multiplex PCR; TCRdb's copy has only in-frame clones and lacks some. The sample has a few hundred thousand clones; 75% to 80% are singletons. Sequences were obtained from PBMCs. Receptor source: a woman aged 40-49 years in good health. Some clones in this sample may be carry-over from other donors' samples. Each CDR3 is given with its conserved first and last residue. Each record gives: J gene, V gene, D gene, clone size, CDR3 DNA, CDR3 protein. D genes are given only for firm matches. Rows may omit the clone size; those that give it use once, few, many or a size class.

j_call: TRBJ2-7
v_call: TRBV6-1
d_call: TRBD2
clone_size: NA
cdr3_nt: TGTGCCTCTGGGACTAGCGGGAGGGCCTCCTACGAGCAGTACTTC
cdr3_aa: CASGTSGRASYEQYF

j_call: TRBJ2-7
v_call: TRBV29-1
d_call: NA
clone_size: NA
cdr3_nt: TGCAGCGCCGCCGGGACGGGACTCTACGAGCAGTACTTC
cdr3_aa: CSAAGTGLYEQYF

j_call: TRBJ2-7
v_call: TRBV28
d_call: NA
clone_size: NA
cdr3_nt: TGTGCCAGCACCCCACCGAAGGACACTCATTACGAGCAGTACTTC
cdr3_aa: CASTPPKDTHYEQYF

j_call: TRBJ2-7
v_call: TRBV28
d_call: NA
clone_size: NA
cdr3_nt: TGTGCCAGCAGCGTACCGGGCCTTACCTACGAGCAGTACTTC
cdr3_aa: CASSVPGLTYEQYF

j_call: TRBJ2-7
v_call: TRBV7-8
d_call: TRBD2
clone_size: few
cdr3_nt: TGTGCCAGCAGCCGGGGGGAGGGAGTGGGCGAGCAGTACTTC
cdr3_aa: CASSRGEGVGEQYF

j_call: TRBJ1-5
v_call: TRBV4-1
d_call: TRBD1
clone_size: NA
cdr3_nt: TGCGCCAGCAGCCAAGGACAGGGGGCCCGACAGCCCCAGCATTTT
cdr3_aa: CASSQGQGARQPQHF

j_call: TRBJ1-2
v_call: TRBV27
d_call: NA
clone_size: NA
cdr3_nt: TGTGCCAGCAGTACGGACATTTACACTAACTATGGCTACACCTTC
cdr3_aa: CASSTDIYTNYGYTF

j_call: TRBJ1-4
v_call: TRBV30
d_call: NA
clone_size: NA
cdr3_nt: TGTGCCTGGAGTGTTGGCAGGGAGGAAAAACTGTTTTTT
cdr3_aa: CAWSVGREEKLFF

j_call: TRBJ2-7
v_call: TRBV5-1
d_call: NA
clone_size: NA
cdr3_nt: TGCGCCAGCAGCTTGTCGGGAAGGAGAGTCTACGAGCAGTACTTC
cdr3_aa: CASSLSGRRVYEQYF

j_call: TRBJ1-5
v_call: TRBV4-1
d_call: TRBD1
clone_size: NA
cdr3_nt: TGCGCCAGCAGCCAGAGCAGGGGGCAGGGAAATCAGCCCCAGCATTTT
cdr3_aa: CASSQSRGQGNQPQHF

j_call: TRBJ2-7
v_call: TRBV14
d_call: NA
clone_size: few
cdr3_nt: TGTGCCAGCAGCCAGGCCCTAGCGTGGGGAGCCTACGAGCAGTACTTC
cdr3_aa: CASSQALAWGAYEQYF

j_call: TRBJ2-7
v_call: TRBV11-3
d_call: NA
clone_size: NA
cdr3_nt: TGTGCCAGCAGCTTCGTAAGCTCCTACGAGCAGTACTTC
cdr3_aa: CASSFVSSYEQYF

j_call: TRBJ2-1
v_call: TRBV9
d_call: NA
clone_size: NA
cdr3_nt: TGTGCCAGCAGCGTAGTCAGTACCACCTACAATGAGCAGTTCTTC
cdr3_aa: CASSVVSTTYNEQFF

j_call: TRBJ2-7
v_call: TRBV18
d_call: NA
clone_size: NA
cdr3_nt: TGTGCCAGCTCACCAAAGCCGAGGGACGACGAGCAGTACTTC
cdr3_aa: CASSPKPRDDEQYF

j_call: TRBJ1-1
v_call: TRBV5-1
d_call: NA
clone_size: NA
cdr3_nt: TGCGCCAGCAGAGAGGGGGTGAACACTGAAGCTTTCTTT
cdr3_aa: CASREGVNTEAFF

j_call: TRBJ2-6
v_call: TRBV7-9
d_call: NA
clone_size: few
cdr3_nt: TGTGCCAGCAGCCAGACCCTTGGCGCTGGGGCCAACGTCCTGACTTTC
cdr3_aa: CASSQTLGAGANVLTF

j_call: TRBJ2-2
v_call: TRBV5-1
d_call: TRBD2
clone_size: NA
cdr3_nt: TGCGCCAGCAGCTACGGACTAGCTAGGGCCGGGGAGCTGTTTTTT
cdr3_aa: CASSYGLARAGELFF

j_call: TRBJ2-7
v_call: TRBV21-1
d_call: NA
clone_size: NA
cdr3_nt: TGTGCCAGCGGACTCCAAGGCGAGCAGTACTTC
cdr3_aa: CASGLQGEQYF

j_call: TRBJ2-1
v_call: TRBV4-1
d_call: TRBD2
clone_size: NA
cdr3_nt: TGCGCCAGCAGCCCCTATTTGTGGAAGCGGGAGGGCCACTCCTACAATGAGCAGTTCTTC
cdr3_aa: CASSPYLWKREGHSYNEQFF

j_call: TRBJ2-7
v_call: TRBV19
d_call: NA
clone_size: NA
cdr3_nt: TGTGCCAGTAGTGCAGGGGTTTCTTCCTACGAGCAGTACTTC
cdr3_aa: CASSAGVSSYEQYF

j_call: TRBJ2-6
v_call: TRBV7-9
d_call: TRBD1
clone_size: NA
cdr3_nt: TGTGCCACCGACGGGCAGGGGGCGACTGGGGCCAACGTCCTGACTTTC
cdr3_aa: CATDGQGATGANVLTF

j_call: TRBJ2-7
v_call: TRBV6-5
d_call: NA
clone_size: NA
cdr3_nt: TGTGCCAGCAGTCACCCCTTGACAGGAGAGACCGCCTTC
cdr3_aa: CASSHPLTGETAF

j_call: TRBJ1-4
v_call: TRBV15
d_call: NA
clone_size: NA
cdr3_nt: TGTGCCACCAGCAACCGGGCCAGGGATGAAAAACTGTTTTTT
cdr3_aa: CATSNRARDEKLFF

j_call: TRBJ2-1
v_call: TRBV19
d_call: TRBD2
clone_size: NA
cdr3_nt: TGTGCCAGTAGAGAACTAGCGGACTCCTACAATGAGCAGTTCTTC
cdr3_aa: CASRELADSYNEQFF

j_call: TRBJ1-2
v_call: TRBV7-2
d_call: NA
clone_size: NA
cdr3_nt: TGTGCCAGCAGCTTAGGTTCAGGGTATGGCTACACCTTC
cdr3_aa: CASSLGSGYGYTF

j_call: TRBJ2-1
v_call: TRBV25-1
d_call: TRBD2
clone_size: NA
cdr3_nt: TGTGCCAGCAGTGAATATAGCGGGAGTAGGTTTTATGAGCAGTTCTTC
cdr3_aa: CASSEYSGSRFYEQFF

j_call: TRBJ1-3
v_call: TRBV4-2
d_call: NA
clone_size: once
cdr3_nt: TGTGCCAGCAGCCAAACCGGGACATCTAGCTCTGGAAACACCATATATTTT
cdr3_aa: CASSQTGTSSSGNTIYF

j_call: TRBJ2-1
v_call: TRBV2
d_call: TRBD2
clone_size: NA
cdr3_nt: TGTGCCAGCCTCCTGCGGGAGAGTTCCCATGAGCAGTTCTTC
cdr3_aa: CASLLRESSHEQFF

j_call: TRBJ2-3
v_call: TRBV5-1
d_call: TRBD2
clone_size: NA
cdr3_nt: TGCGCCAGCAGCTTGCCCCCACTAGCGGGAGGTTTCACAGATACGCAGTATTTT
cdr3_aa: CASSLPPLAGGFTDTQYF

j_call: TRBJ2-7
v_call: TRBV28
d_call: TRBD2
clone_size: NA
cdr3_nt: TGTGCCAGCAGTTTTCCGGGAGGGTCCTACGAGCAGTACTTC
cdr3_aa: CASSFPGGSYEQYF

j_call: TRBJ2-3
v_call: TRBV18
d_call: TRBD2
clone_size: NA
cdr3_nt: TGTGCCAGCTCACGAGGGCTAGCGGGAGGGCCCGATACGCAGTATTTT
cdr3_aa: CASSRGLAGGPDTQYF

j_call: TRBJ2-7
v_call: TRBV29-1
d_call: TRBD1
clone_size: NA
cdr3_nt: TGCAGCGTGGCTTGGACAGGGAACTACGAGCAGTACTTC
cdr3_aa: CSVAWTGNYEQYF

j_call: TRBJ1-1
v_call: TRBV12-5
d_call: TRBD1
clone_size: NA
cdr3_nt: TGTGCTAGTGGTTTGTACACAGGGGGCGTCGCCCCAAAGAACACTGAAGCTTTCTTT
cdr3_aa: CASGLYTGGVAPKNTEAFF

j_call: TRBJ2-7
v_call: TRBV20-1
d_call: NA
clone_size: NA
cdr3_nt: TGCAGTGCTCCCGAGTTGTACGAGCAGTACTTC
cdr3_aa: CSAPELYEQYF

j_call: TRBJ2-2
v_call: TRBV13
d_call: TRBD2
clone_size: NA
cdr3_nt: TGTGCCAGCAGCCCAGAGGGACTAGCGGGATACAACACCGGGGAGCTGTTTTTT
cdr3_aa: CASSPEGLAGYNTGELFF

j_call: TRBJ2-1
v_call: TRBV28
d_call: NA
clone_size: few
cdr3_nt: TGTGCCAGCAGTTTATTAGTCTGGGCGGGGTATGAGCAGTTCTTC
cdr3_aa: CASSLLVWAGYEQFF

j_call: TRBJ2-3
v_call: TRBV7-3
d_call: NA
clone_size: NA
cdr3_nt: TGTGCCAGCAGCTTAGGGGCGGGCCTCACAGATACGCAGTATTTT
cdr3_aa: CASSLGAGLTDTQYF

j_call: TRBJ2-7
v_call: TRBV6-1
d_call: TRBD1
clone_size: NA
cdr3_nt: TGTGCCAGCAGTGAGTTGGGACAGAACTACGAGCAGTACTTC
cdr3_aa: CASSELGQNYEQYF

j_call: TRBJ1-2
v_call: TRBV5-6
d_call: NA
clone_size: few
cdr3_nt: TGTGCCAGCAGCTTGAAGGGGGGCCTTGGCTACACCTTC
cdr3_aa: CASSLKGGLGYTF

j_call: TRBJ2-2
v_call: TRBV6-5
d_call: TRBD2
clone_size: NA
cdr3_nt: TGTGCCAGCCTTTTGTCTAGCGGAAACACCGGGGAGCTGTTTTTT
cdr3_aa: CASLLSSGNTGELFF

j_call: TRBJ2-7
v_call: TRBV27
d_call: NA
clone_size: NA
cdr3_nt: TGTGCCAGCCAAGGGACGGGTACCTACGAGCAGTACTTC
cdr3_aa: CASQGTGTYEQYF

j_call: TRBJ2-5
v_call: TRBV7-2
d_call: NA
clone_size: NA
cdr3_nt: TGTGCCAGCAGCTTACCTAACCAAGAGACCCAGTACTTC
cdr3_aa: CASSLPNQETQYF

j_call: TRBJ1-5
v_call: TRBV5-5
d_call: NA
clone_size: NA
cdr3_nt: TGTGCCAGCAGCGAAACAGGGAATCAGCCCCAGCATTTT
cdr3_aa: CASSETGNQPQHF

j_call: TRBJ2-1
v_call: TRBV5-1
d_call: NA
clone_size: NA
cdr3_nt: TGCGCCAGCAGCTTGGGGGCCACCCCGGCCGATGAGCAGTTCTTC
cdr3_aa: CASSLGATPADEQFF

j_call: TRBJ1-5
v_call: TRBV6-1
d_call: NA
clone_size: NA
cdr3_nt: TGTGCCAGCAAGTGGGGGCCCCTTAGCAATCAGCCCCAGCATTTT
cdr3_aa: CASKWGPLSNQPQHF

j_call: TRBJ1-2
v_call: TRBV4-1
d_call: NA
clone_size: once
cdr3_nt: TGCGCCAGCAGAGATAACAGGGTGGGAGGTCGTGGCTACACCTTC
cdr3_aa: CASRDNRVGGRGYTF

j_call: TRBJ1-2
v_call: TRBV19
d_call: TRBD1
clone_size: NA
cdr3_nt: TGTGCCAGTAGTATTTCGATCTCGTCAGGGGGCCTCTATGGCTACACCTTC
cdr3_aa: CASSISISSGGLYGYTF

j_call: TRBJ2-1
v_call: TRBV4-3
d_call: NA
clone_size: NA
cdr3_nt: TGCGCCAGCAGCGTTTCGTCGGCGAGCAATGAGCAGTTCTTC
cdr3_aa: CASSVSSASNEQFF

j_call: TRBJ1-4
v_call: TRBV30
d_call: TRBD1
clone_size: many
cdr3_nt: TGTGCCCGGGAGGACCGGACAGGGGATGAAAAACTGTTTTTT
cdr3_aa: CAREDRTGDEKLFF

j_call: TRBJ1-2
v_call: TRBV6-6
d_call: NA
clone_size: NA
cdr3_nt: TGTGCCAGCAGTTCCCACGGACAGACCTTTTATGGCTACACCTTC
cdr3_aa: CASSSHGQTFYGYTF

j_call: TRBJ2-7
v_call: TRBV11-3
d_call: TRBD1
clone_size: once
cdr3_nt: TGTGCCAGCAGCTACCTCACAGGGGTTAGCGACGAGCAGTACTTC
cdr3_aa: CASSYLTGVSDEQYF

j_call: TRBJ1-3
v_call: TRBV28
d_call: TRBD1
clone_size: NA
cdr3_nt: TGTGCCAGCAGGGGACAGAACTCTGGAAACACCATATATTTT
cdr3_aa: CASRGQNSGNTIYF